The present T cell receptor beta chain was sequenced within a study of blood T cell repertoires in COVID-19 (dated by TCRdb to 2019 to 2021). Regarding the study in general: Collaborator samples came from the United States, Italy and Spain and covered acute and convalescent phases of COVID-19. The repertoires were made available in a free public database intended to serve as a resource for research on the immune response to SARS-CoV-2. Where available, HLA class I and class II types were taken from metadata supplied by the sample provider and were not determined by assay-based typing. The material from the prospective study consisted of cDNA or gDNA derived from T cells, B-cell-depleted T cells, or PBMCs. The sample metadata nearly always contained a de-identified subject ID, COVID-19 status, age in years and sex. The dataset comprised deeply sampled blood TCRbeta repertoires from subjects exposed to, actively infected with, or recovered from COVID-19. The samples were drawn from two sources: the first 160 participants of the ongoing ImmuneRACE study, and 1,000 to 1,500 subjects contributed by 6 global collaborators. What the authors observed across the whole study: Clinical and demographic metadata were provided uncurated, with the amount varying by source and participant.

With respect to this clone: This clone's antigen is unknown. No much larger clone exists at a distance of one base, and base qualities are not known.

TCRbeta CDR3 regions were amplified from genomic DNA by means of the immunoSEQ Assay, a bias-controlled multiplex PCR. As for the original processing: Nucleated cell counts per sample were estimated from amplification of reference gene primers within the assay. To quantify the absolute abundance of each unique TCRbeta CDR3 rearrangement, sequence reads were collapsed and filtered. For each sample, productive Simpson clonality was calculated as the square root of Simpson's diversity index across productive rearrangements. TCRdb holds this immuneACCESS table with in-frame rearrangements only. Some clones are missing; in checked studies, unresolved V genes explain under half, and the rest has no known cause. V, J and clone size derive from that table, while D and trimming were established from the DNA sequence. The sample table records 300,000 or so clones; about nine tenths of these occur just once. The ten largest clones represent 2.5% to 3.5% of the sample.

Between the V and J ends, shortened by 5 bases and 0 bases respectively, the junction contains 13 bases. Counted from cysteine to phenylalanine, this CDR3 has 15 amino acids. The read is trimmed to its CDR3 DNA, 45 bases read in frame from base 1. The germline V gene sets CDR1 to SGHTA and CDR2 to FQGNSA. Participants in the prospective study were enrolled through a virtual design, were aged about 18 to 100 years, and lived in about two dozen United States geographic areas. Cohort assignment in the prospective study relied on participant-reported clinical history from a screening survey and a study questionnaire. A participant counted as exposed if, within 2 weeks of entering the study, that participant had been in contact with someone who had a PCR-confirmed or clinician-diagnosed COVID-19 case. In the prospective study, whole blood, serum and a nasopharyngeal or oropharyngeal swab were collected from each participant by mobile phlebotomists. Prospective study participants could optionally give additional blood draws and questionnaires over a roughly two-month period. Before DNA extraction, blood samples from the prospective study were shipped at room temperature or frozen.

This sequence originates from a woman aged 45 to 65 who had been exposed to COVID-19. The material sequenced was PBMCs or T cells enriched from blood (not recorded which). The chain is encoded by TRBV7-2 joined to TRBJ2-5; TRBD1 is perhaps the D gene, given 5 matching bases. The CDR3 protein: CASSLRQTDQETQYF. The nucleotide sequence reads as follows: TGTGCCAGCAGCCTGCGCCAGACAGACCAAGAGACCCAGTACTTC.